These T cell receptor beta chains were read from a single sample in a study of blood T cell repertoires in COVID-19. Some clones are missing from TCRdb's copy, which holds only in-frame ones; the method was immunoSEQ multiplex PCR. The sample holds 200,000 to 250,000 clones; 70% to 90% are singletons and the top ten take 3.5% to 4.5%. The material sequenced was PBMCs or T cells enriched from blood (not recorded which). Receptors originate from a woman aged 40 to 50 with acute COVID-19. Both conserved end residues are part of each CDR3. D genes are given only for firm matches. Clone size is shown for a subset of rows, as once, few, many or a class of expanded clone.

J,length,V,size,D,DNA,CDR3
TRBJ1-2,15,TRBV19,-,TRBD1,TGTGCCAGTAGTACTTTGGCGGGAGACAGGGGGACCTACACCTTC,CASSTLAGDRGTYTF
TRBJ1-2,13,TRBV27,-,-,TGTGCCAGCAGCCTTTCGGGGGGCTGGGGCTACACCTTC,CASSLSGGWGYTF
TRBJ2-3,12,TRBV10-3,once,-,TGTGCCATCAGTGAGTCACTAGGTGCGCAGTATTTT,CAISESLGAQYF
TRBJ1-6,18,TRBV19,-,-,TGTGCCAGTAGTATAGGCGACAGGACGAGCTCCTATAATTCACCCCTCCACTTT,CASSIGDRTSSYNSPLHF
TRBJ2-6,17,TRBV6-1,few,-,TGTGCCAGCAGTGAGGACGGACGGGGTTCTAGAGCCAACGTCCTGACTTTC,CASSEDGRGSRANVLTF
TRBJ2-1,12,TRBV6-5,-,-,TGTGCCAGCAGTTACTCGACATCTGAGCAGTTCTTC,CASSYSTSEQFF
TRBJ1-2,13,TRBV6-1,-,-,TGTGCCAGCAGTGAATCGGGAGCCTATGGCTACACCTTC,CASSESGAYGYTF
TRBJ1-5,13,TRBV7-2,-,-,TGTGCCAGCAGCCATGACAGATATCAGCCCCAGCATTTT,CASSHDRYQPQHF
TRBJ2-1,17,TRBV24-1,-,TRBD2,TGTGCCACCAGTGACCCCCGGGGACTAGCGGGGGTGGGTGAGCAGTTCTTC,CATSDPRGLAGVGEQFF
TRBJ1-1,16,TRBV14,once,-,TGTGCCAGCAGCCCAAGCGGCGAGCCAAGAGAGTCTGAAGCTTTCTTT,CASSPSGEPRESEAFF
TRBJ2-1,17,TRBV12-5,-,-,TGTGCTAGTGGTTCTTACCTTATTGGGGGCCCGTACAATGAGCAGTTCTTC,CASGSYLIGGPYNEQFF
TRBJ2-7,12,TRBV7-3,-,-,TGTGCCAGCAGGTCTCCGGGGGACGAGCAGTACTTC,CASRSPGDEQYF
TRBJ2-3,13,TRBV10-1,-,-,TGCGCCAGCAGTGAGACCTATCTGGATACGCAGTATTTT,CASSETYLDTQYF
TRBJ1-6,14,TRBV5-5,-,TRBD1,TGTGCCAGCAGCTTCGGGACAGGGTATTCACCCCTCCACTTT,CASSFGTGYSPLHF
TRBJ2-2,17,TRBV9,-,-,TGTGCCAGCAGCGAGACGACAGCCACTCTGAACACCGGGGAGCTGTTTTTT,CASSETTATLNTGELFF
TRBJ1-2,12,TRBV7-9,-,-,TGTGCCAGCAGCTTCGAGAGCTATGGCTACACCTTC,CASSFESYGYTF
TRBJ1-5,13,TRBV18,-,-,TGTGCCAGCTCACCCGAGGGCCGGCAGCCCCAGCATTTT,CASSPEGRQPQHF
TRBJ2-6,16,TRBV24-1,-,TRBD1,TGTGCCACCGGAGACAGGGTTGAGACTGGGGCCAACGTCCTGACTTTC,CATGDRVETGANVLTF
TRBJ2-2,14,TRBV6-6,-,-,TGTGCCGGAAAAGCGGTGAAGAACACCGGGGAGCTGTTTTTT,CAGKAVKNTGELFF
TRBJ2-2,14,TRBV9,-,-,TGTGCCAGCAGCTCCGCCCGGAGTACCGGGGAGCTGTTTTTT,CASSSARSTGELFF
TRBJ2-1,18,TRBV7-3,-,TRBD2,TGTGCCAGCAGCTTAGGCCCTCCGAGCGGGGGGGCCGTCAATGAGCAGTTCTTC,CASSLGPPSGGAVNEQFF
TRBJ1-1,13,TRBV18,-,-,TGTGCCAGCTCACTCAGGGAGAACACTGAAGCTTTCTTT,CASSLRENTEAFF
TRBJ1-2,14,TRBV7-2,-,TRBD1,TGTGCCAGCAGTCGACAGGGCTCCCGATATGGCTACACCTTC,CASSRQGSRYGYTF
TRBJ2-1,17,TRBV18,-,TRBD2,TGTGCCAGCTCACCACTCTCCGGGACTAGCGGGGGAAATGAGCAGTTCTTC,CASSPLSGTSGGNEQFF
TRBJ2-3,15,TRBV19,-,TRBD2,TGTGCCAGTAGGGTTAGCGGGGGTTTTGCAGATACGCAGTATTTT,CASRVSGGFADTQYF
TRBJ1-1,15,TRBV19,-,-,TGTGCCAGTAGTATAGCTTACGGGGGGAACACTGAAGCTTTCTTT,CASSIAYGGNTEAFF
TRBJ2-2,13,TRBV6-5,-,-,TGTGCCAGCAGAAGAGAAAACACCGGGGAGCTGTTTTTT,CASRRENTGELFF
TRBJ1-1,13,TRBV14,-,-,TGTGCCAGCAGCCAAGACCGTAGAAATGAAGCTTTCTTT,CASSQDRRNEAFF
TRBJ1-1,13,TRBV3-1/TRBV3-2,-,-,TGTGCCAGCAGAGGGGCAGGGCTGAATGAAGCTTTCTTT,CASRGAGLNEAFF
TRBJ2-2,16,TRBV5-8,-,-,TGTGCCAGCAGCTTGTTAAATAGGGGCAACACCGGGGAGCTGTTTTTT,CASSLLNRGNTGELFF
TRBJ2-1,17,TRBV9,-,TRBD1,TGTGCCAGCAGCGTTCCGGCCGGGACAGGGGGAAACAATGAGCAGTTCTTC,CASSVPAGTGGNNEQFF
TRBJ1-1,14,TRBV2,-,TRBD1,TGTGCCAGCGGCCGACAGGGTGGGTTCACTGAAGCTTTCTTT,CASGRQGGFTEAFF
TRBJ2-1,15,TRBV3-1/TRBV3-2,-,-,TGTGCCAGCAGCCCTTCGGCGGGGGCGACAAATGAGCAGTTCTTC,CASSPSAGATNEQFF
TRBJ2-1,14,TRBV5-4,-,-,TGTGCCAGCACCCGAAACCGCCGGGGAGATGAGCAGTTCTTC,CASTRNRRGDEQFF
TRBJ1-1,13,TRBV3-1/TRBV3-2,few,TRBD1,TGTGCCAGCAGACCGACAGGGAGTCCCGAAGCTTTCTTT,CASRPTGSPEAFF
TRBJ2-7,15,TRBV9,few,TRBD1,TGTGCCAGCAGCGGGGGACAGGGGATCTCCTACGAGCAGTACTTC,CASSGGQGISYEQYF